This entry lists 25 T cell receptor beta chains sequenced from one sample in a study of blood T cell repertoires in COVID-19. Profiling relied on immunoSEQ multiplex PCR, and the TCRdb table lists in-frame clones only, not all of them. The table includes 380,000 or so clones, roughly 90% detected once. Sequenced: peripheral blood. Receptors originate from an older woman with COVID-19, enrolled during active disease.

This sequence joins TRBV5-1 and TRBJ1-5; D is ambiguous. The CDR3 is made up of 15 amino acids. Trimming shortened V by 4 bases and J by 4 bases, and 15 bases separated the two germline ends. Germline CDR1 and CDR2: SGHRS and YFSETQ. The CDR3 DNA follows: TGCGCCAGCAGCCCCGATATAGGGAGGAATCAGCCCCAGCATTTT. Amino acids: CASSPDIGRNQPQHF.

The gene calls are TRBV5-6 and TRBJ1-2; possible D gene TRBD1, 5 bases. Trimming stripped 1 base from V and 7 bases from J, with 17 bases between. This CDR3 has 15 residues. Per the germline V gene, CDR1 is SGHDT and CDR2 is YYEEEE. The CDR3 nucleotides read TGTGCCAGCAGCTTGTGGGGTCGCAGGGTAGGTGGCTACACCTTC. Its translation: CASSLWGRRVGGYTF.

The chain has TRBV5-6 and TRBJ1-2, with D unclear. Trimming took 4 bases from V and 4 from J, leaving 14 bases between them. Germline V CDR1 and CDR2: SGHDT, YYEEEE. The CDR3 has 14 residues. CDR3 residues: CASSRERRSYGYTF. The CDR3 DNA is TGTGCCAGCAGCCGGGAGCGGCGATCCTATGGCTACACCTTC.

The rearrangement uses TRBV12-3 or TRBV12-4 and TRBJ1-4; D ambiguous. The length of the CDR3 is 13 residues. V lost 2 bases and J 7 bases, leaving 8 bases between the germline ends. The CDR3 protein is CASSLFPGEKLFF. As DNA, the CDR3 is TGTGCCAGCAGTTTATTCCCGGGTGAAAAACTGTTTTTT.

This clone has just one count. This CDR3 is CATSDLRRGDGEKLFF. As DNA, the CDR3 is TGTGCCACCAGTGATTTGCGGCGGGGCGATGGTGAAAAACTGTTTTTT. The V gene is TRBV24-1, the J gene TRBJ1-4; tentatively, D is TRBD1 (5 bases). Per the germline V gene, CDR1 is KGHDR and CDR2 is SFDVKD. Trimming cost V 0 bases and J 7 bases, with 14 bases left between them. The CDR3 contains 16 residues.

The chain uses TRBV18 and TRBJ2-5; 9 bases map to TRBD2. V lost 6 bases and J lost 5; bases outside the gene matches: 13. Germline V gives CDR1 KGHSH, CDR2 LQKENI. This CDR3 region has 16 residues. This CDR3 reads CASSPTAGGPAETQYF. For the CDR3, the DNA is TGTGCCAGCTCCCCCACTGCGGGGGGGCCCGCGGAGACCCAGTACTTC.

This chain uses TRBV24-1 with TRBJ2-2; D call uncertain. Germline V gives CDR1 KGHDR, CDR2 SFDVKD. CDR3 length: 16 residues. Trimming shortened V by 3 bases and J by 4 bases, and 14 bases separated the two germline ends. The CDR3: CATSDLGSSSTGELFF. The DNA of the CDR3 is TGTGCCACCAGTGATCTCGGTAGTTCGTCCACCGGGGAGCTGTTTTTT.

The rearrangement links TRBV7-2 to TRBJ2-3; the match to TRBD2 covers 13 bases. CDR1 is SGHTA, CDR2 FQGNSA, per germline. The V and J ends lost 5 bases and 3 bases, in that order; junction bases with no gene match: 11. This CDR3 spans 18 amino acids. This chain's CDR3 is CASSAMFGLAGDTDTQYF. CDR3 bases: TGTGCCAGCAGCGCGATGTTTGGACTAGCGGGGGATACAGATACGCAGTATTTT.

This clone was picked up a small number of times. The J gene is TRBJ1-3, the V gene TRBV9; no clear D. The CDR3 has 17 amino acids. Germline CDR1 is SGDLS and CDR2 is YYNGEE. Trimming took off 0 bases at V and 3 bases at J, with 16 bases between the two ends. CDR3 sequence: CASSVDGVQALGNTIYF. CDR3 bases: TGTGCCAGCAGCGTAGACGGGGTCCAAGCTCTTGGAAACACCATATATTTT.

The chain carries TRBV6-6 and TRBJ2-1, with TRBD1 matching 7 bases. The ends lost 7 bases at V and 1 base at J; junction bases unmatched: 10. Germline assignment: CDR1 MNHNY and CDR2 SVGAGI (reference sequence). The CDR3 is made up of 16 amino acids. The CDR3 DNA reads TGTGCCAGCAAAAGATCAGGGGGTCTTTCCTACAATGAGCAGTTCTTC. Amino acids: CASKRSGGLSYNEQFF.

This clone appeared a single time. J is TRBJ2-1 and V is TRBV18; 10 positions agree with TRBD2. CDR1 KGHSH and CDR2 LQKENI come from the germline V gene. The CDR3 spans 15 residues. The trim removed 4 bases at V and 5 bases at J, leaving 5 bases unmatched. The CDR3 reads CASSRSGGAHNEQFF. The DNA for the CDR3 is TGTGCCAGCTCACGAAGCGGGGGGGCCCACAATGAGCAGTTCTTC.

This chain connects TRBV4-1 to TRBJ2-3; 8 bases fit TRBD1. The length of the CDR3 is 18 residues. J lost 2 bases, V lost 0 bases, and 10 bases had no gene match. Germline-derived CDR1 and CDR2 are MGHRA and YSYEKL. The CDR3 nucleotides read TGCGCCAGCAGCCAAGATTCCCACAGGGGGAGCTACACAGATACGCAGTATTTT. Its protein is CASSQDSHRGSYTDTQYF.

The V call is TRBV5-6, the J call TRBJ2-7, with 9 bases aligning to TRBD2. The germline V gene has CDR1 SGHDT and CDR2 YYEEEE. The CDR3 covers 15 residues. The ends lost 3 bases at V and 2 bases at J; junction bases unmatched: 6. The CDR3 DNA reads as TGTGCCAGCAGCTCCAGGAAGCGGGGGGCCTACGAGCAGTACTTC. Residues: CASSSRKRGAYEQYF. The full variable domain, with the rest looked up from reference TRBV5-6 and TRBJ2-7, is DAGVTQSPTHLIKTRGQQVTLRCSPKSGHDTVSWYQQALGQGPQFIFQYYEEEERQRGNFPDRFSGHQFPNYSSELNVNALLLGDSALYLCASSSRKRGAYEQYFGPGTRLTVT.

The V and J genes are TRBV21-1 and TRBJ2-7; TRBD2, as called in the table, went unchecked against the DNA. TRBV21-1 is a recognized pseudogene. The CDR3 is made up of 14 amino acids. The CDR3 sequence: CASRPASGGREQYF. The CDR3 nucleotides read TGTGCCAGCAGGCCAGCTAGCGGGGGTCGAGAGCAGTACTTC.

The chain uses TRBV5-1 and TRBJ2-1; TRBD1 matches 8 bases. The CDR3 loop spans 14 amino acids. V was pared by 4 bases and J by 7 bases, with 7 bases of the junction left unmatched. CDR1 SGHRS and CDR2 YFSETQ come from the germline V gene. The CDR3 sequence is CASSRQGADNEQFF. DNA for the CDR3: TGCGCCAGCAGCAGGCAGGGGGCAGATAATGAGCAGTTCTTC.

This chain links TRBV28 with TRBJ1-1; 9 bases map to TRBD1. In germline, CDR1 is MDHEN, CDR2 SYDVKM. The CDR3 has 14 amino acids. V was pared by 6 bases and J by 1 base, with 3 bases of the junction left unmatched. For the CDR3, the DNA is TGTGCCAGCAGCTCGGGACAGGGGAACACTGAAGCTTTCTTT. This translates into CASSSGQGNTEAFF.

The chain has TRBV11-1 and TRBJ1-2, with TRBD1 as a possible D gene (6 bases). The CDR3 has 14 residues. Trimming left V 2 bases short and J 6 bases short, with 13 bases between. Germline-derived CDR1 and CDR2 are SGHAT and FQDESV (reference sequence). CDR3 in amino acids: CASSLRGGAHGYTF. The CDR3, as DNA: TGTGCCAGCAGCTTAAGAGGGGGGGCTCATGGCTACACCTTC.

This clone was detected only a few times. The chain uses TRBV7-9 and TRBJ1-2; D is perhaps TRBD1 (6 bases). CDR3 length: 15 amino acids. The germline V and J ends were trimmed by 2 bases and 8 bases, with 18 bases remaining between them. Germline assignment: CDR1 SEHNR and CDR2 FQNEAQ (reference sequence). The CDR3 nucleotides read TGTGCCAGCAGCTTAAAAGAGGGGGAGCTCGTAGGCTACACCTTC. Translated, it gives CASSLKEGELVGYTF.

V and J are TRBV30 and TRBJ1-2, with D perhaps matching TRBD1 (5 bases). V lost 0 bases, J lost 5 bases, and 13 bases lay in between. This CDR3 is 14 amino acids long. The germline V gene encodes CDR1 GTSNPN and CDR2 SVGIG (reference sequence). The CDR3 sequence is CAWSVGLGGYGYTF. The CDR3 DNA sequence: TGTGCCTGGAGTGTTGGCTTGGGGGGATATGGCTACACCTTC.

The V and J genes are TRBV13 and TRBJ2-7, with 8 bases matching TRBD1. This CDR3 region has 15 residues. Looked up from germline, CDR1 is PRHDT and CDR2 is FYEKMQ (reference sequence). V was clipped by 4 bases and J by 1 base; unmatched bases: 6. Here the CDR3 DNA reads TGTGCCAGCAGCTCTCGGACAGGGAGTTCCTACGAGCAGTACTTC. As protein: CASSSRTGSSYEQYF.

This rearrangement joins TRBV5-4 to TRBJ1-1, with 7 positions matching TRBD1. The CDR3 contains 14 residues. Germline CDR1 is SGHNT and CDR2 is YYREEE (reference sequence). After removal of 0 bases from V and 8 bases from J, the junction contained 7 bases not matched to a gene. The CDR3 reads CASSLGGRTGEAFF. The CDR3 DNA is TGTGCCAGCAGCTTGGGAGGGAGGACAGGAGAAGCTTTCTTT.

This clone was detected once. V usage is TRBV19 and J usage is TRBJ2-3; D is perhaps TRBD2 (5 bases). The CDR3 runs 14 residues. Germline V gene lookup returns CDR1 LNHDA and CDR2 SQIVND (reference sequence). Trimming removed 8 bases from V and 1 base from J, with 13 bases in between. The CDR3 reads CASGEGWGTDTQYF. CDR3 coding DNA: TGTGCCAGTGGAGAGGGATGGGGCACAGATACGCAGTATTTT.

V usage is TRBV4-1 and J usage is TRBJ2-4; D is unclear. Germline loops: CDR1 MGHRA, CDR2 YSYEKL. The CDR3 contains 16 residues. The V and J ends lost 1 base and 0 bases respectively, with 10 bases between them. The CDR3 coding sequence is TGCGCCAGCAGCCAAGCACCGGGTATAGCCAAAAACATTCAGTACTTC. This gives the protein CASSQAPGIAKNIQYF.

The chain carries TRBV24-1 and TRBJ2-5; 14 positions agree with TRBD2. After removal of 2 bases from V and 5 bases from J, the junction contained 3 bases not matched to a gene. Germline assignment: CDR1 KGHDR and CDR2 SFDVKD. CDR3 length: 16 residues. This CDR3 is CATSDSGTSGGETQYF. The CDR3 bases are TGTGCCACCAGTGATTCCGGGACTAGCGGGGGTGAGACCCAGTACTTC.

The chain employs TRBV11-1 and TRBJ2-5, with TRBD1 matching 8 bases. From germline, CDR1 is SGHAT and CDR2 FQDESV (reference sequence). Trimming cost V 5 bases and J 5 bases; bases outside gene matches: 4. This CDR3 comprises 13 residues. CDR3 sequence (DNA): TGTGCCAGCAGCCGGACAGGGAGGGAGACCCAGTACTTC. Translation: CASSRTGRETQYF.